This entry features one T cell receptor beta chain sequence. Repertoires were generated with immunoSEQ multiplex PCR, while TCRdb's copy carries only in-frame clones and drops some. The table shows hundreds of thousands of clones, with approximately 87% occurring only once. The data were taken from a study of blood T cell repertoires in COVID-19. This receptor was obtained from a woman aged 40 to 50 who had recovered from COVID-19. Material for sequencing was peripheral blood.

CDR3 in amino acids: CASSRQGADPQHF. The CDR3 bases are TGTGCCAGCAGCCGACAGGGGGCAGACCCCCAGCATTTT. V and J are TRBV7-9 and TRBJ1-5, with 10 bases identical to TRBD1. V was clipped by 5 bases and J by 10 bases; unmatched bases: 5. The CDR3 has 13 amino acids. CDR1 and CDR2 from the germline V gene are SEHNR and FQNEAQ (reference sequence). The entire variable domain, with the rest obtained from reference TRBV7-9 and TRBJ1-5, is as follows: DTGVSQNPRHKITKRGQNVTFRCDPISEHNRLYWYRQTLGQGPEFLTYFQNEAQLEKSRLLSDRFSAERPKGSFSTLEIQRTEQGDSAMYLCASSRQGADPQHFGDGTRLSIL.